A selection of T cell receptor beta chains follows, all from one sample in a study of PD-1 blockade in classical Hodgkin lymphoma. Produced via immunoSEQ multiplex PCR; TCRdb's table is partial and in-frame only. The sample consists of about 27,000 clones, over 65% of them appearing once. This specimen consisted of CD4+ T cells from blood, obtained at baseline. The receptor set was obtained from a human donor with classical Hodgkin lymphoma. Each CDR3 is given with its conserved first and last residue. D genes are given only for firm matches. For some rows the clone size is stated as once, few or many, or as a class when expanded; others skip it.

v_call: TRBV18; cdr3_length: 16; d_call: TRBD2; clone_size: .; j_call: TRBJ2-1; cdr3_aa: CASSLPRGGQDNEQFF; cdr3_nt: TGTGCCAGCTCACTACCCCGGGGGGGTCAAGACAATGAGCAGTTCTTC
v_call: TRBV11-3; cdr3_length: 12; d_call: .; clone_size: once; j_call: TRBJ2-7; cdr3_aa: CASSNGQTEQYF; cdr3_nt: TGTGCCAGCAGCAATGGACAGACCGAGCAGTACTTC
v_call: TRBV4-3; cdr3_length: 14; d_call: .; clone_size: .; j_call: TRBJ1-1; cdr3_aa: CASSQVRGNTEAFF; cdr3_nt: TGCGCCAGCAGCCAAGTCCGGGGGAACACTGAAGCTTTCTTT
v_call: TRBV15; cdr3_length: 14; d_call: .; clone_size: few; j_call: TRBJ2-1; cdr3_aa: CATSRDRVAHEQFF; cdr3_nt: TGTGCCACCAGCAGAGATCGAGTAGCGCATGAGCAGTTCTTC
v_call: TRBV28; cdr3_length: 16; d_call: .; clone_size: few; j_call: TRBJ1-2; cdr3_aa: CASSTGSGFGSYGYTF; cdr3_nt: TGTGCCAGCAGTACAGGGTCCGGATTCGGGTCCTATGGCTACACCTTC
v_call: TRBV11-3; cdr3_length: 13; d_call: .; clone_size: .; j_call: TRBJ1-1; cdr3_aa: CASSLSGNTEAFF; cdr3_nt: TGTGCCAGCAGCTTATCGGGCAACACTGAAGCTTTCTTT
v_call: TRBV4-1; cdr3_length: 16; d_call: .; clone_size: once; j_call: TRBJ2-7; cdr3_aa: CASSQDKAGLRGEQYF; cdr3_nt: TGCGCCAGCAGCCAAGATAAGGCGGGGTTAAGAGGCGAGCAGTACTTC
v_call: TRBV19; cdr3_length: 16; d_call: .; clone_size: .; j_call: TRBJ2-5; cdr3_aa: CASSILHATIQETQYF; cdr3_nt: TGTGCCAGTAGTATACTCCACGCTACAATTCAAGAGACCCAGTACTTC
v_call: TRBV7-3; cdr3_length: 14; d_call: .; clone_size: .; j_call: TRBJ2-3; cdr3_aa: CASSLRATTDTQYF; cdr3_nt: TGTGCCAGCAGCTTAAGAGCGACCACAGATACGCAGTATTTT
v_call: TRBV27; cdr3_length: 15; d_call: TRBD1; clone_size: .; j_call: TRBJ2-2; cdr3_aa: CASLDRVGNTGELFF; cdr3_nt: TGTGCCAGCCTAGACAGGGTCGGGAACACCGGGGAGCTGTTTTTT
v_call: TRBV5-1; cdr3_length: 17; d_call: .; clone_size: .; j_call: TRBJ2-3; cdr3_aa: CASSQFPLITRTDTQYF; cdr3_nt: TGCGCCAGCAGCCAATTCCCACTGATTACTAGGACAGATACGCAGTATTTT
v_call: TRBV6-1; cdr3_length: 14; d_call: .; clone_size: .; j_call: TRBJ1-5; cdr3_aa: CASREQGRHQPQHF; cdr3_nt: TGTGCCAGCAGAGAGCAGGGAAGGCATCAGCCCCAGCATTTT
v_call: TRBV19; cdr3_length: 17; d_call: .; clone_size: .; j_call: TRBJ2-6; cdr3_aa: CASKGDFGRPGANVLTF; cdr3_nt: TGTGCCAGTAAGGGGGACTTCGGGCGTCCTGGGGCCAACGTCCTGACTTTC
v_call: TRBV7-9; cdr3_length: 14; d_call: .; clone_size: .; j_call: TRBJ2-2; cdr3_aa: CASSLVPNTGELFF; cdr3_nt: TGTGCCAGCAGCTTAGTGCCGAACACCGGGGAGCTGTTTTTT
v_call: TRBV6-5; cdr3_length: 15; d_call: TRBD2; clone_size: .; j_call: TRBJ2-7; cdr3_aa: CASSLKEGLGYEQYF; cdr3_nt: TGTGCCAGCAGTCTTAAGGAGGGACTAGGCTACGAGCAGTACTTC
v_call: TRBV7-2; cdr3_length: 18; d_call: TRBD2; clone_size: .; j_call: TRBJ2-1; cdr3_aa: CASSSGGLFLSSYNEQFF; cdr3_nt: TGTGCCAGCAGCAGCGGGGGCCTTTTCTTAAGCTCCTACAATGAGCAGTTCTTC
v_call: TRBV7-9; cdr3_length: 14; d_call: .; clone_size: few; j_call: TRBJ1-5; cdr3_aa: CASSLVGSNQPQHF; cdr3_nt: TGTGCCAGCAGCTTGGTGGGTAGCAATCAGCCCCAGCATTTT
v_call: TRBV11-2; cdr3_length: 18; d_call: .; clone_size: .; j_call: TRBJ1-5; cdr3_aa: CASSLDQIGQGRNQPQHF; cdr3_nt: TGTGCCAGCAGCTTAGATCAGATCGGCCAGGGCCGAAATCAGCCCCAGCATTTT
v_call: TRBV6-6; cdr3_length: 14; d_call: .; clone_size: once; j_call: TRBJ2-5; cdr3_aa: CASSYSRNVETQYF; cdr3_nt: TGTGCCAGCAGTTACTCAAGGAATGTGGAGACCCAGTACTTC
v_call: TRBV15; cdr3_length: 12; d_call: .; clone_size: .; j_call: TRBJ2-2; cdr3_aa: CATSRAPGELFF; cdr3_nt: TGTGCCACCAGCAGAGCCCCCGGGGAGCTGTTTTTT
v_call: TRBV5-4; cdr3_length: 15; d_call: .; clone_size: .; j_call: TRBJ2-7; cdr3_aa: CASSFGGGGQYEQYF; cdr3_nt: TGTGCCAGCAGCTTTGGGGGCGGGGGCCAGTACGAGCAGTACTTC
v_call: TRBV6-1; cdr3_length: 14; d_call: .; clone_size: .; j_call: TRBJ2-5; cdr3_aa: CASSTQGFGETQYF; cdr3_nt: TGTGCCAGCAGTACACAGGGCTTCGGGGAGACCCAGTACTTC
v_call: TRBV18; cdr3_length: 12; d_call: .; clone_size: few; j_call: TRBJ2-7; cdr3_aa: CASSPLPYEQYF; cdr3_nt: TGTGCCAGCTCACCACTCCCCTACGAGCAGTACTTC
v_call: TRBV7-9; cdr3_length: 16; d_call: TRBD1; clone_size: .; j_call: TRBJ1-5; cdr3_aa: CASSFGTGTFNQPQHF; cdr3_nt: TGTGCCAGCAGCTTCGGGACAGGAACCTTCAATCAGCCCCAGCATTTT
v_call: TRBV7-2; cdr3_length: 15; d_call: .; clone_size: .; j_call: TRBJ1-5; cdr3_aa: CASSLAPGIEQPQHF; cdr3_nt: TGTGCCAGCAGCTTAGCGCCGGGGATAGAGCAGCCCCAGCATTTT
v_call: TRBV29-1; cdr3_length: 17; d_call: .; clone_size: .; j_call: TRBJ2-1; cdr3_aa: CSSRDGLRDRSTNEQFF; cdr3_nt: TGCAGCTCGCGCGACGGACTGCGGGACAGATCAACCAATGAGCAGTTCTTC
v_call: TRBV9; cdr3_length: 14; d_call: .; clone_size: .; j_call: TRBJ1-2; cdr3_aa: CASSLVGGFEGYTF; cdr3_nt: TGTGCCAGCAGCCTGGTGGGGGGCTTCGAAGGCTACACCTTC
v_call: TRBV18; cdr3_length: 12; d_call: TRBD1; clone_size: once; j_call: TRBJ1-1; cdr3_aa: CASSPGQEEAFF; cdr3_nt: TGTGCCAGCTCACCCGGACAGGAAGAGGCTTTCTTT
v_call: TRBV11-2; cdr3_length: 13; d_call: TRBD1; clone_size: .; j_call: TRBJ2-1; cdr3_aa: CASSLTGLNEQFF; cdr3_nt: TGTGCCAGCAGCTTGACAGGGCTCAATGAGCAGTTCTTC
v_call: TRBV27; cdr3_length: 14; d_call: .; clone_size: .; j_call: TRBJ2-3; cdr3_aa: CASSLPGTTDTQYF; cdr3_nt: TGTGCCAGCAGTTTACCCGGGACAACAGATACGCAGTATTTT
v_call: TRBV4-3; cdr3_length: 17; d_call: .; clone_size: .; j_call: TRBJ1-1; cdr3_aa: CASSQDGSGGSDTEAFF; cdr3_nt: TGCGCCAGCAGCCAAGATGGGTCAGGAGGGTCTGACACTGAAGCTTTCTTT
v_call: TRBV9; cdr3_length: 13; d_call: TRBD1; clone_size: .; j_call: TRBJ1-1; cdr3_aa: CASSVGTGGEAFF; cdr3_nt: TGTGCCAGCAGCGTAGGGACAGGGGGAGAAGCTTTCTTT
v_call: TRBV4-2; cdr3_length: 17; d_call: TRBD2; clone_size: .; j_call: TRBJ2-7; cdr3_aa: CASSQDPAGGPSYEQYF; cdr3_nt: TGTGCCAGCAGCCAAGATCCGGCGGGAGGGCCCTCCTACGAGCAGTACTTC
v_call: TRBV7-9; cdr3_length: 14; d_call: TRBD1; clone_size: .; j_call: TRBJ1-1; cdr3_aa: CASSSDRVNTEAFF; cdr3_nt: TGTGCCAGCAGTTCCGACAGGGTGAACACTGAAGCTTTCTTT
v_call: TRBV2; cdr3_length: 14; d_call: .; clone_size: .; j_call: TRBJ2-6; cdr3_aa: CASSATSGANVLTF; cdr3_nt: TGTGCCAGCAGTGCAACCTCTGGGGCCAACGTCCTGACTTTC
v_call: TRBV5-1; cdr3_length: 14; d_call: .; clone_size: .; j_call: TRBJ2-1; cdr3_aa: CASSLAIRRYEQFF; cdr3_nt: TGCGCCAGCAGCTTGGCCATACGGAGGTATGAGCAGTTCTTC
v_call: TRBV19; cdr3_length: 14; d_call: .; clone_size: .; j_call: TRBJ2-3; cdr3_aa: CASIGQPSTDTQYF; cdr3_nt: TGTGCCAGTATCGGACAGCCTAGCACAGATACGCAGTATTTT
v_call: TRBV19; cdr3_length: 13; d_call: .; clone_size: .; j_call: TRBJ1-5; cdr3_aa: CASRPVDLQPQHF; cdr3_nt: TGTGCCAGTAGGCCAGTGGACCTGCAGCCCCAGCATTTT
v_call: TRBV5-1; cdr3_length: 14; d_call: .; clone_size: once; j_call: TRBJ1-6; cdr3_aa: CASSLAAETSPLHF; cdr3_nt: TGCGCCAGCAGCTTGGCAGCAGAGACCTCACCCCTCCACTTT
v_call: TRBV6-1; cdr3_length: 14; d_call: .; clone_size: .; j_call: TRBJ2-7; cdr3_aa: CATSLGTRSYEQYF; cdr3_nt: TGTGCCACCTCCCTTGGGACACGGTCCTACGAGCAGTACTTC
v_call: TRBV10-1; cdr3_length: 15; d_call: .; clone_size: .; j_call: TRBJ1-1; cdr3_aa: CASSESGRGDTEAFF; cdr3_nt: TGCGCCAGCAGTGAGTCTGGCAGGGGTGACACTGAAGCTTTCTTT
v_call: TRBV13; cdr3_length: 20; d_call: .; clone_size: .; j_call: TRBJ1-3; cdr3_aa: CASSLLGALGHPSSGNTIYF; cdr3_nt: TGTGCCAGCAGCTTATTGGGGGCGTTGGGACACCCGAGCTCTGGAAACACCATATATTTT
v_call: TRBV19; cdr3_length: 14; d_call: TRBD1; clone_size: few; j_call: TRBJ2-2; cdr3_aa: CASTGQGAGGELFF; cdr3_nt: TGTGCCAGTACGGGACAGGGGGCGGGCGGGGAGCTGTTTTTT
v_call: TRBV19; cdr3_length: 16; d_call: TRBD1; clone_size: .; j_call: TRBJ2-1; cdr3_aa: CASSPGSKGAPNEQFF; cdr3_nt: TGTGCCAGTAGCCCGGGGTCGAAGGGGGCGCCGAATGAGCAGTTCTTC
v_call: TRBV6-6; cdr3_length: 11; d_call: .; clone_size: .; j_call: TRBJ1-1; cdr3_aa: CASSPDREAFF; cdr3_nt: TGTGCCAGCAGTCCAGACAGGGAAGCTTTCTTT